These T cell receptor beta chains were read from a single sample in a study of shared clonotypes between healthy human individuals. Profiling relied on immunoSEQ multiplex PCR, and the TCRdb table lists in-frame clones only, not all of them. The profile shows about 980,000 clones, roughly 72% of them singletons. The sequencing input was memory CD4+ T cells sorted from blood. The receptors here all came from a man between 18 and 35 years old in good health. The CDR3 runs from the conserved cysteine through the conserved F or W. The D gene is left open where the match is weak. Clone size is not always given. Where it is, it says once, few, many or a class for expanded clones.

J gene | D gene | clone size | V gene | CDR3 protein | CDR3 DNA
TRBJ2-7 | TRBD1 | - | TRBV10-3 | CAISSRDSGEQYF | TGTGCCATTTCGTCCCGGGACAGCGGCGAGCAGTACTTC
TRBJ2-3 | - | - | TRBV4-3 | CASSRGGGIPGSDTQYF | TGCGCCAGCAGCCGTGGAGGAGGGATCCCGGGATCAGATACGCAGTATTTT
TRBJ2-2 | - | few | TRBV11-2 | CASSFERQTGELFF | TGTGCCAGCAGCTTCGAGCGGCAGACCGGGGAGCTGTTTTTT
TRBJ2-7 | TRBD2 | - | TRBV5-1 | CASSLASGGTYEQYF | TGCGCCAGCAGCTTGGCGAGCGGGGGGACTTACGAGCAGTACTTC
TRBJ1-5 | - | - | TRBV5-8 | CASSLPQDGSNQPQHF | TGTGCCAGCAGCTTACCGCAGGATGGAAGCAATCAGCCCCAGCATTTT
TRBJ2-1 | - | - | TRBV27 | CASSLGWDSYNEQFF | TGTGCCAGCAGTTTAGGCTGGGACTCCTACAATGAGCAGTTCTTC
TRBJ2-2 | TRBD1 | - | TRBV6-1 | CAMGPGQVNTGELFF | TGTGCCATGGGGCCGGGACAGGTGAACACCGGGGAGCTGTTTTTT
TRBJ2-2 | TRBD1 | - | TRBV7-2 | CASSPSGQGRTGELFF | TGTGCCAGCAGTCCCAGTGGACAGGGGCGAACCGGGGAGCTGTTTTTT
TRBJ1-5 | - | few | TRBV7-2 | CASSLGREGQPQHF | TGTGCCAGCAGCTTAGGCAGGGAAGGTCAGCCCCAGCATTTT
TRBJ2-5 | - | - | TRBV5-5 | CASSNRPSVETQYF | TGTGCCAGCAGCAACAGGCCTTCGGTGGAGACCCAGTACTTC
TRBJ2-3 | - | - | TRBV7-2 | CASSLDRKGNTQYF | TGTGCCAGCAGCTTGGACCGCAAAGGCAATACGCAGTATTTT
TRBJ2-7 | TRBD2 | - | TRBV19 | CASIGTSGSSEQYF | TGTGCCAGTATCGGGACTAGCGGGAGTAGTGAGCAGTACTTC
TRBJ2-5 | - | - | TRBV11-3 | CASSLGGDQETQYF | TGTGCCAGCAGCTTAGGCGGGGACCAAGAGACCCAGTACTTC
TRBJ2-1 | TRBD2 | - | TRBV4-3 | CASSQDRFSAGGALNEQFF | TGCGCCAGCAGCCAAGATCGGTTTTCAGCGGGAGGGGCCTTGAATGAGCAGTTCTTC
TRBJ2-3 | - | few | TRBV7-9 | CASNPSGGSGTDTQYF | TGTGCCAGCAACCCATCCGGGGGCTCGGGCACAGATACGCAGTATTTT
TRBJ2-2 | - | - | TRBV4-3 | CASSGDINTGELFF | TGCGCCAGCAGTGGCGATATCAACACCGGGGAGCTGTTTTTT
TRBJ1-4 | - | - | TRBV5-4 | CASSLRGESEKLFF | TGTGCCAGCAGCTTGAGAGGAGAGAGTGAAAAACTGTTTTTT
TRBJ1-2 | - | - | TRBV30 | CAWSPRGEGYTF | TGTGCCTGGAGTCCCCGGGGGGAAGGCTACACCTTC
TRBJ1-5 | - | few | TRBV14 | CASSQDFGQRSNQPQHF | TGTGCCAGCAGCCAAGATTTCGGACAGCGCAGCAATCAGCCCCAGCATTTT
TRBJ2-3 | - | - | TRBV30 | CAWSRGGAFVGTDTQYF | TGTGCCTGGTCTAGGGGGGGCGCTTTCGTCGGCACAGATACGCAGTATTTT
TRBJ2-1 | TRBD2 | once | TRBV6-5 | CASRPGLAGNNEQFF | TGTGCCAGCAGACCGGGACTAGCGGGGAACAATGAGCAGTTCTTC
TRBJ2-4 | - | few | TRBV6-1 | CASSEAALQYF | TGTGCCAGCAGTGAAGCAGCCTTGCAGTACTTC